This is a list of T cell receptor beta chains from one sample in a study of cytotoxic CD8 clonotypes in ibrutinib-treated CLL. Some clones are missing from TCRdb's copy, which holds only in-frame ones; the method was immunoSEQ multiplex PCR. The table records roughly 300,000 clones, 65% to 85% of them present only once. The material sequenced was PBMCs, taken at disease progression, from a patient treated with ibrutinib. These TCRs come from a human donor with chronic lymphocytic leukemia. CDR3s include the opening cysteine and the closing phenylalanine or tryptophan. Each record gives: V gene, D gene, J gene, clone size, CDR3 DNA, CDR3 protein. A D gene is named only where the DNA matches it firmly. Clone size is stated in some rows and not others, as once, few, many or a class when expanded.

V gene: TRBV7-3; D gene: NA; J gene: TRBJ1-2; clone size: NA; CDR3 DNA: TGTGCCAGCAGCCCCGAGACGAGGGGCTACACCTTC; CDR3 protein: CASSPETRGYTF
V gene: TRBV6-1; D gene: NA; J gene: TRBJ1-5; clone size: NA; CDR3 DNA: TGTGCCACCCGCGCCCCATATAGCAATCAGCCCCAGCATTTT; CDR3 protein: CATRAPYSNQPQHF
V gene: TRBV6-5; D gene: TRBD1; J gene: TRBJ1-2; clone size: NA; CDR3 DNA: TGTGCCAGCAAGCAGGGACAGGGTCTCTCCTATGGCTACACCTTC; CDR3 protein: CASKQGQGLSYGYTF
V gene: TRBV6-5; D gene: NA; J gene: TRBJ2-7; clone size: NA; CDR3 DNA: TGTGCCAGCAGTCGTGGGGGAAGCTCCTACGAGCAGTACTTC; CDR3 protein: CASSRGGSSYEQYF
V gene: TRBV18; D gene: TRBD1; J gene: TRBJ2-7; clone size: NA; CDR3 DNA: TGTGCCAGCTCACCACCTCGGGACAGATACGAGCAGTACTTC; CDR3 protein: CASSPPRDRYEQYF
V gene: TRBV28; D gene: TRBD2; J gene: TRBJ2-1; clone size: NA; CDR3 DNA: TGTGCCAGCAGTTTCACCGGACTAGTTAACAATGAGCAGTTCTTC; CDR3 protein: CASSFTGLVNNEQFF
V gene: TRBV9; D gene: NA; J gene: TRBJ2-1; clone size: NA; CDR3 DNA: TGTGCCAGCAGCGTGTCAGTCTACAATGAGCAGTTCTTC; CDR3 protein: CASSVSVYNEQFF
V gene: TRBV19; D gene: NA; J gene: TRBJ1-1; clone size: NA; CDR3 DNA: TGTGCCAGTAGTATTTACGTGAACACTGAAGCTTTCTTT; CDR3 protein: CASSIYVNTEAFF
V gene: TRBV9; D gene: NA; J gene: TRBJ2-6; clone size: NA; CDR3 DNA: TGTGCCAGCGGTGCCAACGTCCTGACTTTC; CDR3 protein: CASGANVLTF
V gene: TRBV29-1; D gene: NA; J gene: TRBJ1-2; clone size: NA; CDR3 DNA: TGCAGCGTTGAATCCAGGAATGGCTACACCTTC; CDR3 protein: CSVESRNGYTF
V gene: TRBV11-2; D gene: TRBD1; J gene: TRBJ1-1; clone size: once; CDR3 DNA: TGTGCCAGCAGCTTAGGGGGGGCAGGGGGCACTGAAGCTTTCTTT; CDR3 protein: CASSLGGAGGTEAFF
V gene: TRBV11-2; D gene: NA; J gene: TRBJ2-7; clone size: NA; CDR3 DNA: TGTGCCAGCAGCTTAGATTCGGTTAGCTCCGAGCAGTACTTC; CDR3 protein: CASSLDSVSSEQYF
V gene: TRBV9; D gene: TRBD2; J gene: TRBJ2-5; clone size: NA; CDR3 DNA: TGTGCCAGCAAAGCAGGACTAGCGGGAGACGAGACCCAGTACTTC; CDR3 protein: CASKAGLAGDETQYF
V gene: TRBV10-3; D gene: NA; J gene: TRBJ1-1; clone size: many; CDR3 DNA: TGTGCCATCAGGGAAGGGACAGAAGCTTTCTTT; CDR3 protein: CAIREGTEAFF
V gene: TRBV4-2; D gene: NA; J gene: TRBJ2-4; clone size: NA; CDR3 DNA: TGTGCCAGCAGCCAGGATCAGGGAGCCAAAAACATTCAGTACTTC; CDR3 protein: CASSQDQGAKNIQYF
V gene: TRBV5-1; D gene: NA; J gene: TRBJ2-7; clone size: NA; CDR3 DNA: TGCGCCAGCAGCTTGATTACAGAATACGAGCAGTACTTC; CDR3 protein: CASSLITEYEQYF
V gene: TRBV10-3; D gene: NA; J gene: TRBJ2-2; clone size: NA; CDR3 DNA: TGTGCCATCAGTGAGTCGAGGAGAGTGAACACCGGGGAGCTGTTTTTT; CDR3 protein: CAISESRRVNTGELFF
V gene: TRBV19; D gene: TRBD1; J gene: TRBJ1-1; clone size: NA; CDR3 DNA: TGTGCCACCATGGACAGGTCCCTTAACACTGAAGCTTTCTTT; CDR3 protein: CATMDRSLNTEAFF
V gene: TRBV29-1; D gene: NA; J gene: TRBJ1-1; clone size: NA; CDR3 DNA: TGCAGCGGGGGCCCGGGCAGGAACACTGAAGCTTTCTTT; CDR3 protein: CSGGPGRNTEAFF
V gene: TRBV18; D gene: NA; J gene: TRBJ2-4; clone size: NA; CDR3 DNA: TGTGCCAGCTCACCCAGGACAGTAGCCAAAAACATTCAGTACTTC; CDR3 protein: CASSPRTVAKNIQYF
V gene: TRBV29-1; D gene: TRBD2; J gene: TRBJ2-3; clone size: NA; CDR3 DNA: TGCAGCGTTGGGCACTTAGCGGGAGGCGCAGATACGCAGTATTTT; CDR3 protein: CSVGHLAGGADTQYF
V gene: TRBV9; D gene: TRBD1; J gene: TRBJ1-1; clone size: NA; CDR3 DNA: TGTGCCAGCAGCGCCACAGGGGCGGTTGGCACTGAAGCTTTCTTT; CDR3 protein: CASSATGAVGTEAFF